These 32 T cell receptor beta chains came from one sample sequenced in a study of T-cell reconstitution after alpha-beta-depleted transplantation in children. Preparation of the TCRbeta library was carried out with unique molecular identifiers. TCRdb reprocessed the PCR reads with MiXCR, giving one entry per CDR3 protein. The sample has about 610,000 distinct CDR3 sequences, about 10% seen once. The sequencing here drew on PBMCs from the stem cell graft donor, taken from the stem cell graft. These receptors were collected from a human donor who donated a stem cell graft to a child with acute myeloid leukemia.

Many counts were recorded for this clonotype. J is TRBJ2-1 and V is TRBV20-1; D gene unclear. V dropped 0 bases and J dropped 2 bases, with 5 bases sitting between them. The CDR3 totals 13 residues. Germline lookup yields CDR1 DFQATT and CDR2 SNEGSKA (reference sequence). In nucleotides, the CDR3 is TGCAGTGCTAGAGAACAAGCCTACAATGAGCAGTTCTTC. It is translated as CSAREQAYNEQFF.

This clonotype was recorded many times. The V and J genes are TRBV29-1 and TRBJ2-7, with TRBD2 identical over 15 bases. The CDR3 consists of 16 residues. CDR1 is SQVTM, CDR2 ANQGSEA, per germline. V shed 3 bases and J 6 bases; nucleotides not matched to a gene: 9. CDR3 coding DNA: TGCAGCGTTGAGGGACTAGCGGGAGGCCCCGAGACCGAGCAGTACTTC. It yields the protein CSVEGLAGGPETEQYF.

The chain uses TRBV20-1 and TRBJ1-2, with D maybe TRBD1 (5 bases). Germline V CDR1 and CDR2: DFQATT, SNEGSKA (reference sequence). This CDR3 spans 14 amino acids. Trimming removed 5 bases at V and 1 base at J, with 14 bases between. The CDR3 nucleotides read TGCAGTGCTGCCCGGGACGGAAATAACTATGGCTACACCTTC. It translates to CSAARDGNNYGYTF.

V is TRBV5-6 and J is TRBJ2-2, with 8 positions matching TRBD1. Trimming at V came to 4 bases and at J to 7 bases, leaving 9 bases not matched to a gene. Germline-derived CDR1 and CDR2 are SGHDT and YYEEEE. CDR3 length equals 15 residues. This CDR3 reads CASSPGQGYVGELFF. In nucleotides, the CDR3 is TGTGCCAGCAGCCCCGGACAGGGTTACGTCGGGGAGCTGTTTTTT.

This chain uses TRBV20-1 with TRBJ2-3; tentatively, D is TRBD2 (6 bases). This CDR3 spans 14 amino acids. V gave up 5 bases and J gave up 2 bases, with 14 bases separating them. Germline V gives CDR1 DFQATT, CDR2 SNEGSKA (reference sequence). Here the CDR3 reads CSAPEPDYTDTQYF. CDR3 sequence (DNA): TGCAGTGCTCCTGAACCGGACTACACAGATACGCAGTATTTT.

V usage is TRBV7-2 and J usage is TRBJ2-7; D gene uncertain. The CDR3 consists of 15 residues. Trimming stripped 2 bases from V and 3 bases from J, with 14 bases between. CDR1 is SGHTA, CDR2 FQGNSA, per germline. The CDR3 nucleotides are TGTGCCAGCAGCTTAAGGTCCAGGTTCCTCTACGAGCAGTACTTC. The encoded protein is CASSLRSRFLYEQYF.

This chain connects TRBV29-1 to TRBJ2-3; unclear D gene. Trimming shortened V by 0 bases and J by 2 bases, and 12 bases separated the two germline ends. CDR1 and CDR2 from the germline V gene are SQVTM and ANQGSEA. The CDR3 totals 15 residues. The CDR3 sequence: CSVEDPEQSTDTQYF. The CDR3 DNA follows: TGCAGCGTTGAAGATCCTGAGCAGTCCACAGATACGCAGTATTTT.

The genes are TRBV27 and TRBJ2-3; TRBD1 aligns across 10 bases. In germline, CDR1 is MNHEY, CDR2 SMNVEV (reference sequence). Unmatched junction bases numbered 9, after V lost 7 bases and J lost 2 bases. This CDR3 is built from 16 residues. The DNA of the CDR3 is TGTGCCAGCACCTCCAGGGGACAGGGGCTCACAGATACGCAGTATTTT. This translates into CASTSRGQGLTDTQYF.

This clonotype was seen many times. This sequence joins TRBV11-2 and TRBJ2-5, with TRBD2 as a possible D gene (6 bases). CDR1 is SGHAT, CDR2 FQNNGV, per germline. V lost 1 base and J 5 bases, leaving 14 bases between the germline ends. This CDR3 spans 15 amino acids. CDR3 nucleotide sequence: TGTGCCAGCAGCTTAGGATTAGCGGTGGATGAGACCCAGTACTTC. Protein product: CASSLGLAVDETQYF.

As for this clonotype: This may be a read error, as it is one base from a much larger clone. The V and J genes are TRBV2 and TRBJ1-4; TRBD1 agrees at 9 bases. Germline V gives CDR1 SNHLY, CDR2 FYNNEI. The CDR3 has 19 amino acids. The V gene end was trimmed by 8 bases and the J gene end by 3 bases; junction bases not matched to a gene: 19. For the CDR3, the DNA is TGTGCCAGCTGCCCTGTGAGCCCCGGGACAGGGAATGCTAATGAAAAACTGTTTTTT. This codes for CASCPVSPGTGNANEKLFF. Based on the CDR3 plus reference TRBV2 and TRBJ1-4, the full variable domain is EPEVTQTPSHQVTQMGQEVILRCVPISNHLYFYWYRQILGQKVEFLVSFYNNEISEKSEIFDDQFSVERPDGSNFTLKIRSTKLEDSAMYFCASCPVSPGTGNANEKLFFGSGTQLSVL.

This clonotype was counted at least ten times. The rearrangement joins TRBV5-1 to TRBJ2-5; 7 bases map to TRBD2. Germline V lookup: CDR1 SGHRS, CDR2 YFSETQ. This CDR3 contains 14 residues. V shed 1 base and J 5 bases; nucleotides not matched to a gene: 5. This CDR3 reads CASSLLQGGETQYF. The CDR3 bases are TGCGCCAGCAGCTTGCTCCAGGGAGGGGAGACCCAGTACTTC.

This clonotype was seen a handful of times. The gene calls are TRBV24-1 and TRBJ2-3, with 8 bases lining up with TRBD2. Per germline, CDR1 KGHDR and CDR2 SFDVKD. Trimming cost V 7 bases and J 5 bases; bases outside gene matches: 10. CDR3 length: 15 residues. CDR3 sequence reads: CATSRKREYGDTQYF. The CDR3 DNA is TGTGCCACCAGCCGAAAGCGGGAGTATGGAGATACGCAGTATTTT.

This clonotype occurred a few times. A junction boundary mismatches the germline segment, possibly from a read error. The gene calls are TRBV7-7 and TRBJ2-1; 12 nucleotides agree with TRBD2. Germline V gene data show CDR1 as SSHAT and CDR2 as FNYEAQ (reference sequence). The CDR3 totals 14 residues. Here the CDR3 reads CASSLDGTSGRQFF. The CDR3 region has the DNA TGTGCTAGCAGCTTAGACGGGACTAGCGGGCGGCAGTTCTTC.

This clonotype was counted only a few times. V usage is TRBV7-2 and J usage is TRBJ1-3; D is ambiguous. Trimming cost V 4 bases and J 4 bases, with 23 bases left between them. From germline, CDR1 is SGHTA and CDR2 FQGNSA. This CDR3 comprises 18 residues. The CDR3, as DNA: TGTGCCAGCAGCTCGCTCGTCGTAAAGGCCACAGTCGGAAACACCATATATTTT. It translates to CASSSLVVKATVGNTIYF.

The J gene is TRBJ1-1, the V gene TRBV24-1, with D possibly being TRBD1 (5 bases). Germline CDR1 reads KGHDR; CDR2 reads SFDVKD. This CDR3 comprises 15 residues. V was shortened by 3 bases and J by 8 bases, with 18 bases between the two germline ends. CDR3 amino acids: CATSDPGTPGGEAFF. For the CDR3, the DNA is TGTGCCACCAGTGATCCCGGGACCCCGGGGGGAGAAGCTTTCTTT.

Concerning this clonotype: It is likely a read error, because the conserved phenylalanine at the end of the CDR3 is missing. The J gene is TRBJ1-5, the V gene TRBV20-1, with TRBD1 matching 8 bases. CDR3 length: 14 amino acids. Trimming cost V 6 bases and J 4 bases; bases outside gene matches: 8. Per germline, CDR1 DFQATT and CDR2 SNEGSKA (reference sequence). CDR3 nucleotide sequence: TGCAGTGCCTACAGGGGGGGGACGAATCAGCCCCAGCATGTT. As protein: CSAYRGGTNQPQHV.

The V gene is TRBV10-3, the J gene TRBJ2-1; 8 nucleotides align to TRBD2. CDR1 and CDR2 (germline): ENHRY, SYGVKD. The CDR3 is made up of 17 amino acids. The ends lost 5 bases at V and 7 bases at J; junction bases unmatched: 16. CDR3 amino acids: CAISQPTGTRLRNEQFF. DNA for the CDR3: TGTGCCATCAGTCAACCCACCGGGACTAGGCTTCGGAATGAGCAGTTCTTC.

This clonotype was observed a handful of times. The V call is TRBV28, the J call TRBJ1-5; TRBD1 matches at 7 bases. V lost 5 bases, J lost 5 bases, and 12 bases stayed unmatched. The CDR3 length is 16 residues. From germline, CDR1 is MDHEN and CDR2 SYDVKM. CDR3 sequence reads: CASSNLGTAPDQPQHF. In DNA, the CDR3 is TGTGCCAGCAGTAACCTCGGGACAGCCCCTGATCAGCCCCAGCATTTT.

The chain links TRBV5-4 to TRBJ2-4, with 7 bases matching TRBD1. CDR1 is SGHNT and CDR2 is YYREEE in the germline V gene (reference sequence). CDR3 length equals 16 residues. The J segment lost 1 base and the V segment lost 0 bases, leaving 4 bases of the junction unmatched. The CDR3 coding sequence is TGTGCCAGCAGCTTGGGACAGGGTGCGGCCAAAAACATTCAGTACTTC. Its translation is CASSLGQGAAKNIQYF.

This clonotype has a count of ten or more. The chain uses TRBV14 and TRBJ2-1; TRBD1 matches 7 bases. V lost 4 bases to trimming and J lost 4 bases; unmatched junction nucleotides: 7. CDR3 size: 15 residues. Germline loops: CDR1 SGHDN, CDR2 FVKESK. The CDR3 reads CASSPYGTVYNEQFF. In nucleotides, the CDR3 is TGTGCCAGCAGCCCGTACGGGACAGTTTACAATGAGCAGTTCTTC.

This clonotype was observed at least ten times. The CDR3 nucleotides are TGTGCCATCGGGACGGTGAACACTGAAGCTTTCTTT. Translated: CAIGTVNTEAFF. The chain recombines TRBV10-3 with TRBJ1-1; D may be TRBD1 (5 bases). The CDR3 is 12 residues long. V lost 8 bases and J 0 bases, leaving 7 bases between the germline ends. The germline CDR1 and CDR2 sequences are ENHRY and SYGVKD.

This clonotype occurred a few times. This chain uses TRBV10-3 with TRBJ2-1, with a weak D call TRBD2 (5 bases). The CDR3 contains 11 residues. Per germline, CDR1 ENHRY and CDR2 SYGVKD. The V end lost 6 bases, the J end lost 9 bases, and 9 bases lay between the germline ends. The CDR3 loop is CAISGVGEQFF. The CDR3 region has the DNA TGTGCCATCAGCGGGGTGGGTGAGCAGTTCTTC.

This clonotype was observed a handful of times. The chain couples TRBV3-1 to TRBJ2-6; 9 bases map to TRBD1. V trimming: 7 bases; J trimming: 1 base; junction bases outside the gene matches: 5. Per germline, CDR1 LGHDT and CDR2 YNNKEL (reference sequence). CDR3 length equals 16 residues. The CDR3 DNA reads as TGTGCCAGCAACAGGGGGCCAGCTTCTGGGGCCAACGTCCTGACTTTC. Translation gives CASNRGPASGANVLTF.

The chain recombines TRBV9 with TRBJ2-1, with 7 bases that match TRBD1. Germline CDR1 SGDLS, CDR2 YYNGEE. V dropped 0 bases and J dropped 6; count of bases not matched to a gene: 6. The CDR3 covers 15 residues. Here the CDR3 DNA reads TGTGCCAGCAGCGTAGTAGGGGGCGTCGGCAATGAGCAGTTCTTC. As protein: CASSVVGGVGNEQFF. Looking up the rest from reference TRBV9 and TRBJ2-1 gives the full variable domain: DSGVTQTPKHLITATGQRVTLRCSPRSGDLSVYWYQQSLDQGLQFLIQYYNGEERAKGNILERFSAQQFPDLHSELNLSSLELGDSALYFCASSVVGGVGNEQFFGPGTRLTVL.

This clonotype was detected only a few times. This chain links TRBV28 with TRBJ1-6; TRBD1 matches 9 bases. Germline-derived CDR1 and CDR2 are MDHEN and SYDVKM. With V trimmed by 6 bases and J by 8 bases, 5 bases remained unmatched. This CDR3 has 14 amino acids. CDR3 sequence (DNA): TGTGCCAGCAGAGGGACAGGGTCTGATTCACCCCTCCACTTT. It is translated as CASRGTGSDSPLHF. Based on the CDR3 plus reference TRBV28 and TRBJ1-6, the full variable domain is DVKVTQSSRYLVKRTGEKVFLECVQDMDHENMFWYRQDPGLGLRLIYFSYDVKMKEKGDIPEGYSVSREKKERFSLILESASTNQTSMYLCASRGTGSDSPLHFGNGTRLTVT.

The V and J genes are TRBV5-1 and TRBJ2-7; D might be TRBD2 (5 bases). CDR1 and CDR2 (germline): SGHRS, YFSETQ. The CDR3 extends over 13 amino acids. V gave up 3 bases and J gave up 2 bases, with 9 bases separating them. The CDR3 coding sequence is TGCGCCAGCAGCTATGACGGGACCTACGAGCAGTACTTC. Translation: CASSYDGTYEQYF.

The rearrangement uses TRBV4-2 and TRBJ1-2; TRBD1 might be the D (6 bases). V gave up 0 bases and J gave up 5 bases, with 25 bases separating them. The CDR3 has 19 amino acids. Germline values: CDR1 LGHNA, CDR2 YNFKEQ. This CDR3 reads CASSQDPGGRVTRDYGYTF. CDR3 coding DNA: TGTGCCAGCAGCCAAGATCCCGGGGGCAGGGTAACGAGGGATTATGGCTACACCTTC.

In its sample, this clonotype was seen many times. The CDR3 nucleotides read TGTGCCATCAGTGATTCGTTGGGACGGCTAACTGAAGCTTTCTTT. Encoded protein: CAISDSLGRLTEAFF. V usage is TRBV10-3 and J usage is TRBJ1-1; TRBD1 is a possible D gene (5 bases). Trimming left V 3 bases short and J 5 bases short, with 16 bases between. Germline V gene data show CDR1 as ENHRY and CDR2 as SYGVKD. The CDR3 extends over 15 amino acids.

This clonotype has more than one count but fewer than ten. The rearrangement links TRBV11-2 to TRBJ2-5; possibly TRBD2 for D (6 bases). The CDR3 has 14 amino acids. Germline assignment: CDR1 SGHAT and CDR2 FQNNGV. V was cut by 5 bases and J by 3 bases, with 13 bases left in between. CDR3 protein: CASSPSGGEETQYF. CDR3 DNA sequence: TGTGCCAGCAGCCCCAGCGGAGGGGAAGAGACCCAGTACTTC.

This clonotype was seen ten or more times. This sequence joins TRBV2 and TRBJ1-2, with a possible D match to TRBD1 (5 bases). The V gene's germline CDR1 is SNHLY and CDR2 FYNNEI. This CDR3 is 13 amino acids long. V lost 3 bases to trimming and J lost 8 bases, with 13 bases between them. This chain's CDR3 is CASSEIVGVGYTF. Here the CDR3 DNA reads TGTGCCAGCAGTGAGATCGTGGGGGTCGGCTACACCTTC.

In this sample, this clonotype turned up many times. The chain is built from TRBV6-5 and TRBJ1-5; 7 bases match TRBD1. Germline assignment: CDR1 MNHEY and CDR2 SVGAGI. This CDR3 is built from 15 residues. The V and J ends lost 7 bases and 1 base, in that order; junction bases with no gene match: 7. The DNA for the CDR3 is TGTGCCAGCACCACGGACAGGAGGAGCAATCAGCCCCAGCATTTT. This gives the protein CASTTDRRSNQPQHF.

This sequence joins TRBV30 and TRBJ2-2, with TRBD2 as a possible D gene (6 bases). The CDR3 runs to 13 residues. CDR1 is GTSNPN and CDR2 is SVGIG in the germline V gene (reference sequence). V was clipped by 4 bases and J by 1 base, with 7 bases between them. CDR3 region: CAWTGRNTGELFF. CDR3 DNA sequence: TGTGCCTGGACCGGGAGGAACACCGGGGAGCTGTTTTTT.